These T cell receptor beta chains were read from a single sample in a study of shared clonotypes between healthy human individuals. Some clones are missing from TCRdb's copy, which holds only in-frame ones; the method was immunoSEQ multiplex PCR. The repertoire holds under 1,100,000 clones, with around 76% as singletons. Sequencing was done on a sample of memory CD4+ T cells sorted from blood. Receptors were obtained from a man aged 18 to 29 in good health. CDR3s include the opening cysteine and the closing phenylalanine or tryptophan. A D gene is named only where the DNA matches it firmly. Size tells how often a clone was seen (once, few, many) or the class of an expanded clone, and some rows leave it out.

TRBV7-2	TRBD2	TRBJ2-3	few	TGTGCCAGCAGCTTAAGAGGTGGCGGGGGAGTCACAGATACGCAGTATTTT	CASSLRGGGGVTDTQYF
TRBV7-2	NA	TRBJ1-5	NA	TGTGCCAGCAGCTGGGTACAGGGAGGCAATCAGCCCCAGCATTTT	CASSWVQGGNQPQHF
TRBV5-4	NA	TRBJ2-3	NA	TGTGCCAGCAGCTTGCCAGTCGGGGAGGCAGATACGCAGTATTTT	CASSLPVGEADTQYF
TRBV7-2	TRBD1	TRBJ2-2	NA	TGTGCCAGCAGCGAGCCCGGGACAGGGGGAACCGGGGAGCTGTTTTTT	CASSEPGTGGTGELFF
TRBV2	TRBD2	TRBJ2-1	once	TGTGCCAGCAAACTACTAGCGAGCGACAATGAGCAGTTCTTC	CASKLLASDNEQFF
TRBV19	NA	TRBJ2-7	NA	TGTGCCAGTAGCTACGTGGGGACTGGGGAGCAGTACTTC	CASSYVGTGEQYF
TRBV28	TRBD1	TRBJ1-3	few	TGTGCCAGCAGTTCCCTCCTGGGACAGGGAAGGAACACCATATATTTT	CASSSLLGQGRNTIYF
TRBV4-1	NA	TRBJ1-1	NA	TGCGCCAGCAGCCAAGAGCGAACTGAAGCTTTCTTT	CASSQERTEAFF
TRBV18	NA	TRBJ2-6	NA	TGTGCCAGCTCACCAATCTGGGACTGGAGCTCTGGGGCCAACGTCCTGACTTTC	CASSPIWDWSSGANVLTF
TRBV4-3	NA	TRBJ1-2	NA	TGCGCCAGCAGCCAAGAAAAGGATCTTTATGGCTACACCTTC	CASSQEKDLYGYTF
TRBV28	NA	TRBJ2-6	NA	TGTGCCAGCAGTTTACTAATGGTGGGCCCTGGCTCTGGGGCCAACGTCCTGACTTTC	CASSLLMVGPGSGANVLTF
TRBV9	TRBD2	TRBJ2-1	NA	TGTGCCAGCAGCGTGCCGAGACTAGCGGGGATAGACTACAATGAGCAGTTCTTC	CASSVPRLAGIDYNEQFF
TRBV5-1	NA	TRBJ2-2	NA	TGCGCCAGCAGCTTAACTGGGGGTAACACCGGGGAGCTGTTTTTT	CASSLTGGNTGELFF
TRBV7-9	TRBD1	TRBJ2-7	once	TGTGCCAGCAGCCGAGTCGTTGACAGGGGTAGCTACGAGCAGTACTTC	CASSRVVDRGSYEQYF
TRBV7-2	NA	TRBJ2-2	NA	TGTGCCAGCAGCTTAGACGGACTGTACACCGGGGAGCTGTTTTTT	CASSLDGLYTGELFF
TRBV7-6	TRBD1	TRBJ2-6	NA	TGTGCCAGCAGCCGCCGTGGGGGACAGGAGATATCTGGGGCCAACGTCCTGACTTTC	CASSRRGGQEISGANVLTF
TRBV5-1	TRBD2	TRBJ2-7	NA	TGCGCCAGCAGCTCCGCCGGGACTAGTGTATACGAGCAGTACTTC	CASSSAGTSVYEQYF
TRBV19	NA	TRBJ2-2	NA	TGTGCCGGGAAAGACACGATCTCTGCCGGGGAGCTGTTTTTT	CAGKDTISAGELFF
TRBV28	TRBD1	TRBJ2-4	NA	TGTGCCAGCAGTCTGACAGGGGGCCTAGCCAAAAACATTCAGTACTTC	CASSLTGGLAKNIQYF
TRBV10-3	TRBD2	TRBJ2-3	NA	TGTGCCATCAGTTCCGGGAGGAAGGCAGATACGCAGTATTTT	CAISSGRKADTQYF
TRBV6-5	TRBD2	TRBJ2-7	NA	TGTGCCAGCAGGATACTAGCGGGAGCATACGAGCAGTACTTC	CASRILAGAYEQYF
TRBV6-5	NA	TRBJ1-3	NA	TGTGCCAGCAGACCCGACAGCCTTGGAAACACCATATATTTT	CASRPDSLGNTIYF
TRBV11-2	NA	TRBJ2-1	NA	TGTGCCAGCAGCTCAATTACTGAACAGGGTACTGAGCAGTTCTTC	CASSSITEQGTEQFF
TRBV6-1	NA	TRBJ2-3	NA	TGTGCCAGCAGTGCTGCTAGCGGCACAGATACGCAGTATTTT	CASSAASGTDTQYF
TRBV6-1	TRBD1	TRBJ1-2	NA	TGTGCCAGCTGGACAGGGGGCGGCTATGGCTACACCTTC	CASWTGGGYGYTF
TRBV7-2	NA	TRBJ1-2	few	TGTGCCAGCAGCTTAAGTTTCACGGACTATGGCTACACCTTC	CASSLSFTDYGYTF
TRBV10-3	TRBD1	TRBJ2-5	NA	TGTGCCATCAGTGAGTCCCAGGGGGCTGGGGAGACCCAGTACTTC	CAISESQGAGETQYF
TRBV7-2	NA	TRBJ2-3	NA	TGTGCCAGCACTCCAGCGGGTACGCAGTATTTT	CASTPAGTQYF
TRBV7-9	NA	TRBJ2-7	NA	TGTGCCAGCAGCTTTTACGTATCGAGAGGTGGCAACGAGCGGTACTTC	CASSFYVSRGGNERYF
TRBV19	TRBD1	TRBJ2-3	NA	TGTGCCAGTAGCTGGGACAGGGCCACAGATACGCAGTATTTT	CASSWDRATDTQYF
TRBV5-1	NA	TRBJ2-7	NA	TGCGCCAGCAGCTTGGCCCCTGGGCCAACATACGAGCAGTACTTC	CASSLAPGPTYEQYF
TRBV19	NA	TRBJ2-1	NA	TGTGCCAGTTGTAAGGGCGGCTTCAGCTCCTACAATGAGCAGTTCTTC	CASCKGGFSSYNEQFF
TRBV7-2	TRBD2	TRBJ2-2	NA	TGTGCCAGCAGCTCCCAACTAGCGTCCGGGGAGCTGTTTTTT	CASSSQLASGELFF
TRBV5-8	TRBD2	TRBJ2-5	NA	TGTGCCAGCAGCTTCCGCCTAGCGGGAAAGGAGACCCAGTACTTC	CASSFRLAGKETQYF
TRBV2	TRBD2	TRBJ2-1	NA	TGTGCCAGCAGTGTGGAAAGCGGGAGGGTGGATGAGCAGTTCTTC	CASSVESGRVDEQFF
TRBV5-8	TRBD1	TRBJ1-1	few	TGTGCCAGCAGCTTGGGAACTAGGGGGCTGAGGACTGAAGCTTTCTTT	CASSLGTRGLRTEAFF
TRBV7-2	NA	TRBJ1-6	NA	TGTGCCAGCAGCGCCCAGGGGAACTCACCCCTCCACTTT	CASSAQGNSPLHF
TRBV19	TRBD1	TRBJ1-5	NA	TGTGCCAGTAGTATGGGACAGGTCTATAGCAATCAGCCCCAGCATTTT	CASSMGQVYSNQPQHF
TRBV28	NA	TRBJ2-7	NA	TGTGCCAGCAGCGTAAGGGGTTACGAGCAGTACTTC	CASSVRGYEQYF
TRBV2	TRBD1	TRBJ1-4	NA	TGTGCCAGCGGGAGGGACAGGGACGAAAAACTGTTTTTT	CASGRDRDEKLFF
TRBV6-5	NA	TRBJ1-1	NA	TGTGCCAGCAGTTATGGGAGAGGGACACCAAAAGCTTTCTTT	CASSYGRGTPKAFF
TRBV7-2	TRBD2	TRBJ2-3	NA	TGTGCCAGCAGCTTAGCGGGAGGGCCAGGAGATACGCAGTATTTT	CASSLAGGPGDTQYF
TRBV7-2	TRBD1	TRBJ1-1	NA	TGTGCCAGCAGCTTAGCAGGTCAGGGGGCGAGGAGTTTCTTT	CASSLAGQGARSFF
TRBV5-1	TRBD1	TRBJ1-1	NA	TGCGCCAGCAGAGCGTTAGAGGGGGCTAGGATGAACACTGAAGCTTTCTTT	CASRALEGARMNTEAFF
TRBV5-6	NA	TRBJ2-1	NA	TGTGCCAGCAGCTTGTGGTTAGCGGAACAACCTACAATGACGCAGTTCTTC	CASSLWLAEQPTMTQFF
TRBV9	TRBD2	TRBJ2-2	NA	TGTGCCAGCAGCCCCGGAGCTAGCGGGGGGTACGCGAAGACCGGGGAGCTGTTTTTT	CASSPGASGGYAKTGELFF
TRBV15	NA	TRBJ2-5	few	TGTGCCACCAGCGGTCAGTTTGATGGATTGGGAGAGACCCAGTACTTC	CATSGQFDGLGETQYF
TRBV14	TRBD1	TRBJ2-1	NA	TGTGCCAGCAGCCAAGATTTCGGGACAGGGACCGATGAGCAGTTCTTC	CASSQDFGTGTDEQFF
TRBV5-1	NA	TRBJ2-3	NA	TGCGCCAGCAGCTCTCGAGACGGGAGATCCACAGATACGCAGTATTTT	CASSSRDGRSTDTQYF
TRBV4-2	NA	TRBJ2-7	NA	TGTGCCAGCAGCCAAGCAGGGGGGCTCTCCTACGAGCAGTACTTC	CASSQAGGLSYEQYF
TRBV5-1	NA	TRBJ2-3	NA	TGCGCCAGCAGCCGACAGAGCACAGATACGCAGTATTTT	CASSRQSTDTQYF
TRBV7-9	TRBD1	TRBJ1-2	NA	TGTGCCAGCAGCTTAATAGTGGAGGGGGCAGGGTATGGCTACACCTTC	CASSLIVEGAGYGYTF
TRBV29-1	NA	TRBJ2-7	NA	TGCAGCGTTGTGGCGTCTTGGATCCCCTACGAGCAGTACTTC	CSVVASWIPYEQYF
TRBV30	NA	TRBJ2-3	NA	TGTGCCTGGAGTGTCTTGAGATCTATCTTAAGCCAAGATACGCAGTATTTT	CAWSVLRSILSQDTQYF
TRBV18	TRBD1	TRBJ1-1	once	TGTGCCAGCTCCAGTCGGGGACAGGGTAACACTGAAGCTTTCTTT	CASSSRGQGNTEAFF